These 8 T cell receptor beta chains were all obtained from the same sample, sequenced in a study of T cell responses to AZD1222 COVID-19 vaccine. The table came from immunoSEQ multiplex PCR; TCRdb's copy has only in-frame clones and leaves some out. The top ten hold 6.6% of the sample, which has 100,000 to 150,000 clones, over 90% seen once. The specimen was peripheral blood, collected on day 0 of AZD1222 vaccination. The origin of the receptors is an adult in good health.

The chain carries TRBV27 and TRBJ1-4; D is ambiguous. Germline V gives CDR1 MNHEY, CDR2 SMNVEV (reference sequence). This CDR3 region has 13 residues. Between the trimmed V and J ends, which lost 0 bases and 7 bases, there was a span of 6 bases. CDR3 residues: CASSLSGIEKLFF. CDR3 nucleotides: TGTGCCAGCAGTTTATCGGGAATTGAAAAACTGTTTTTT.

The chain's CDR3 is CAWSSQTNQPQHF. The DNA for the CDR3 is TGTGCCTGGAGTAGCCAGACTAATCAGCCCCAGCATTTT. The V call is TRBV30, the J call TRBJ1-5; D is undetermined. Trimming shortened V by 2 bases and J by 4 bases, and 9 bases separated the two germline ends. CDR3 length equals 13 residues. Germline V gene sequence: CDR1 GTSNPN, CDR2 SVGIG (reference sequence).

V and J are TRBV7-2 and TRBJ2-3, with TRBD1 as a possible D gene (6 bases). Trimming took off 2 bases at V and 11 bases at J, with 8 bases between the two ends. Per germline, CDR1 SGHTA and CDR2 FQGNSA. The CDR3 runs 11 residues. The CDR3 nucleotides are TGTGCCAGCAGCTTAAGGGGGAAGCAGTATTTT. This sequence encodes CASSLRGKQYF.

The rearrangement uses TRBV9 and TRBJ2-1; TRBD2 aligns across 12 bases. V lost 2 bases, J lost 6 bases, and 6 bases stayed unmatched. The CDR3 is made up of 16 amino acids. Germline CDR1 and CDR2: SGDLS and YYNGEE. The CDR3 loop reads CASSVNPGLAGNEQFF. The CDR3, as DNA: TGTGCCAGCAGCGTCAATCCGGGACTAGCGGGCAATGAGCAGTTCTTC.

The rearrangement uses TRBV1 and TRBJ2-3; the table's D call, TRBD2, was not checked against the DNA. TRBV1 is assigned pseudogene status. The CDR3 contains 16 residues. This chain's CDR3 is CTSSQDGTSGTDTQYF. The CDR3 DNA sequence: TGCACCAGCAGCCAAGATGGGACTAGCGGCACAGATACGCAGTATTTT.

The chain couples TRBV4-2 to TRBJ2-7, with TRBD2 matching over 7 bases. The length of the CDR3 is 13 residues. With 4 bases clipped from V and 2 bases from J, the junction kept 2 bases outside the gene matches. In germline, CDR1 is LGHNA, CDR2 YNFKEQ. The CDR3 reads CASSLGTTYEQYF. As DNA, the CDR3 is TGTGCCAGCAGCCTCGGGACTACCTACGAGCAGTACTTC.

V usage is TRBV3-1 (or the pseudogene TRBV3-2) and J usage is TRBJ1-5; 10 positions match TRBD1. V shed 3 bases and J 2 bases; nucleotides not matched to a gene: 4. CDR1 is LGHDT and CDR2 is YNNKEL in the germline V gene (reference sequence). The CDR3 consists of 16 residues. Written as DNA, the CDR3 is TGTGCCAGCAGCCACCGGGGGACAGGGGGCAATCAGCCCCAGCATTTT. As protein: CASSHRGTGGNQPQHF.

The J gene is TRBJ2-1, the V gene TRBV18; TRBD2 matches 7 bases. The CDR3 consists of 13 residues. The germline CDR1 and CDR2 sequences are KGHSH and LQKENI. V lost 5 bases to trimming and J lost 11 bases; unmatched junction nucleotides: 9. The chain's CDR3 is CASSETSLRKQFF. Written as DNA, the CDR3 is TGTGCCAGCTCAGAGACTAGCCTCAGAAAGCAGTTCTTC. Combining the CDR3 with reference TRBV18 and TRBJ2-1 gives the whole variable domain NAGVMQNPRHLVRRRGQEARLRCSPMKGHSHVYWYRQLPEEGLKFMVYLQKENIIDESGMPKERFSAEFPKEGPSILRIQQVVRGDSAAYFCASSETSLRKQFFGPGTRLTVL.